These T cell receptor beta chains were read from a single sample in a study of type 1 regulatory T cells. TCRdb called the reads again in MiXCR, with one record for every CDR3 protein. The table has 20,000 or so distinct CDR3 sequences, less than 60% seen once. Their specific antigens are unknown. The sequencing input was cultured T cells, either the whole culture or a sorted T cell fraction (not recorded which). These receptors were taken from a human donor in good health. CDR3s include the opening cysteine and the closing phenylalanine or tryptophan. The D gene is left open where the match is weak. Rows may omit the clone size; those that give it use once, few, many or a size class.

CDR3aa	CDR3nt	v_gene	d_gene	abundance	j_gene
CASNSGVNTEAFF	TGCGCCAGCAACTCTGGGGTGAACACTGAAGCTTTCTTT	TRBV5-1	-	-	TRBJ1-1
CASSFRGLGETQYF	TGTGCCAGCAGCTTCCGGGGGTTGGGAGAGACCCAGTACTTC	TRBV13	-	medium-sized	TRBJ2-5
CASSRREQETQYF	TGTGCCAGCAGCAGGAGGGAGCAAGAGACCCAGTACTTC	TRBV5-4	-	-	TRBJ2-5
CASSLSGTAKNIQYF	TGTGCCAGCAGTTTATCGGGGACGGCCAAAAACATTCAGTACTTC	TRBV27	-	once	TRBJ2-4
CASSPLVAGMQETQYF	TGTGCCAGCAGCCCCCTAGTAGCGGGAATGCAAGAGACCCAGTACTTC	TRBV28	TRBD2	few	TRBJ2-5
CASSSPPETQYF	TGTGCCAGCAGCTCCCCACCCGAGACCCAGTACTTC	TRBV7-2	-	many	TRBJ2-5
CASSSGLPPGNYGYTF	TGCGCCAGCAGCTCGGGGCTCCCCCCAGGAAACTATGGCTACACCTTC	TRBV5-1	-	few	TRBJ1-2
CASSQSGNYEQYF	TGTGCCAGCTCACAGTCAGGGAACTACGAGCAGTACTTC	TRBV18	-	-	TRBJ2-7
CASSIGQGRDNEQFF	TGTGCCAGTAGTATCGGGCAGGGGAGGGACAATGAGCAGTTCTTC	TRBV19	-	few	TRBJ2-1
CASRKTSPSGELFF	TGTGCCAGCAGAAAGACTAGCCCATCCGGGGAGCTGTTTTTT	TRBV3-1	TRBD2	few	TRBJ2-2
CASSLVGGKGPNEKLFF	TGTGCCAGCAGCTTAGTAGGCGGGAAAGGGCCTAATGAAAAACTGTTTTTT	TRBV11-2	-	-	TRBJ1-4
CASSPQGTLRHNTEAFF	TGTGCCAGCAGCCCGCAGGGGACCCTACGGCATAACACTGAAGCTTTCTTT	TRBV7-9	-	few	TRBJ1-1
CASSFPAGTGAYEQYF	TGTGCCAGCAGTTTTCCGGCTGGGACAGGGGCCTACGAGCAGTACTTC	TRBV28	TRBD1	few	TRBJ2-7
CASSWGTGELFF	TGTGCCAGCAGTTGGGGCACCGGGGAGCTGTTTTTT	TRBV2	-	-	TRBJ2-2
CASSQAWARGTDTQYF	TGTGCCAGCAGCCAAGCCTGGGCGCGTGGCACAGATACGCAGTATTTT	TRBV3-1	-	few	TRBJ2-3
CASSPTPYTEAFF	TGTGCCAGCAGTCCGACACCATACACTGAAGCTTTCTTT	TRBV27	-	few	TRBJ1-1
CASTPLAVSYEQYF	TGTGCCAGCACTCCTCTAGCGGTCTCCTACGAGCAGTACTTC	TRBV2	TRBD2	-	TRBJ2-7
CASRSGLDTQYF	TGCGCCAGCAGGTCTGGCCTGGATACGCAGTATTTT	TRBV5-1	-	-	TRBJ2-3
CASRITGGTDTQYF	TGTGCCAGCAGGATAACGGGGGGCACAGATACGCAGTATTTT	TRBV6-6	-	-	TRBJ2-3
CASRSSGQTNYGYTF	TGTGCCAGCAGAAGCTCTGGACAGACTAACTATGGCTACACCTTC	TRBV6-5	-	medium-sized	TRBJ1-2
CASRATGASGYTF	TGTGCCAGCAGGGCGACAGGGGCCAGTGGCTACACCTTC	TRBV6-1	TRBD1	-	TRBJ1-2
CSARAGTGSNQPQHF	TGCAGTGCTAGGGCCGGGACAGGGAGCAATCAGCCCCAGCATTTT	TRBV20-1	TRBD1	-	TRBJ1-5
CSTRLAGGRADTQYF	TGCAGTACTAGACTAGCGGGGGGCAGGGCAGATACGCAGTATTTT	TRBV20-1	TRBD2	-	TRBJ2-3
CSVDMSRLGYTF	TGCAGCGTTGACATGTCACGCCTGGGCTACACCTTC	TRBV29-1	-	few	TRBJ1-2
CASSSISGAVPRQYF	TGTGCCAGCAGCTCCATTAGCGGGGCGGTCCCCAGGCAGTACTTC	TRBV11-3	TRBD2	-	TRBJ2-7
CASSLEAAIGNTIYF	TGTGCCAGCAGCTTAGAGGCGGCGATTGGAAACACCATATATTTT	TRBV7-9	-	few	TRBJ1-3
CASSDLGGGSYNEQFF	TGTGCCAGCAGTGACCTCGGCGGGGGCTCCTACAATGAGCAGTTCTTC	TRBV6-4	TRBD2	-	TRBJ2-1
CASSLTPGYGTDTQYF	TGTGCCAGCAGCTTAACGCCGGGGTATGGCACAGATACGCAGTATTTT	TRBV7-8	-	-	TRBJ2-3
CASSQGTLTEQYF	TGCGCCAGCAGCCAAGGGACTCTGACCGAGCAGTACTTC	TRBV4-1	-	large	TRBJ2-7
CASSPPLKQGDEQYF	TGTGCCAGCTCACCACCGTTGAAGCAGGGCGACGAGCAGTACTTC	TRBV18	-	-	TRBJ2-7
CASSNLQGSYEQYF	TGTGCCAGCTCAAACTTACAGGGTTCCTACGAGCAGTACTTC	TRBV18	-	-	TRBJ2-7
CASSLAMGTGEGYTF	TGTGCCAGCAGCTTGGCCATGGGGACAGGGGAGGGCTACACCTTC	TRBV5-4	TRBD1	few	TRBJ1-2
CSATGRNTEAFF	TGCAGTGCTACCGGGAGGAACACTGAAGCTTTCTTT	TRBV20-1	-	-	TRBJ1-1
CASSYSSGLAYEQYF	TGTGCCAGCAGTTACTCTTCCGGGCTTGCCTACGAGCAGTACTTC	TRBV6-2/TRBV6-3	-	few	TRBJ2-7
CASSLSQLETQYF	TGTGCCAGCAGCTTAAGCCAGCTGGAGACCCAGTACTTC	TRBV11-1	-	-	TRBJ2-5
CATSLAGEKAYEQYF	TGTGCCACGAGCCTGGCTGGGGAGAAAGCCTACGAGCAGTACTTC	TRBV12-3/TRBV12-4	-	few	TRBJ2-7
CATSDIGASGYTF	TGTGCCACCAGTGATATCGGGGCTTCGGGCTACACCTTC	TRBV24-1	-	few	TRBJ1-2
CASRTQSYGYTF	TGTGCCAGCAGGACCCAGAGTTATGGCTACACCTTC	TRBV9	-	few	TRBJ1-2
CASSLRSSGTSDTQYF	TGTGCCAGCAGCTTACGGTCTAGCGGGACCTCGGATACGCAGTATTTT	TRBV11-3	TRBD2	-	TRBJ2-3
CASSYGAGAYEQYF	TGTGCCAGCAGTTACGGCGCAGGGGCCTACGAGCAGTACTTC	TRBV6-5	-	-	TRBJ2-7
CASSPQTSGSDTQYF	TGTGCCAGCAGCCCACAAACGTCCGGGTCAGATACGCAGTATTTT	TRBV7-2	-	-	TRBJ2-3
CASSRQGGADTQYF	TGTGCCAGCAGCCGACAGGGTGGAGCAGATACGCAGTATTTT	TRBV3-1	TRBD1	few	TRBJ2-3
CASSQAGGRGDNEQFF	TGTGCCAGCAGCCAAGCGGGCGGGCGAGGCGACAATGAGCAGTTCTTC	TRBV3-1	-	-	TRBJ2-1
CASSGQSEGGYTF	TGTGCCAGCAGTGGACAGAGTGAGGGTGGCTACACCTTC	TRBV2	-	-	TRBJ1-2
CASSFLRGPSNQPQHF	TGTGCCAGTAGTTTCCTCAGGGGGCCAAGCAATCAGCCCCAGCATTTT	TRBV19	TRBD1	-	TRBJ1-5
CASSRDRGSYEQYF	TGTGCCAGCAGTCGGGACAGGGGCTCCTACGAGCAGTACTTC	TRBV2	TRBD1	-	TRBJ2-7
CATSDARGRSGELFF	TGTGCCACCAGTGACGCCAGGGGGAGGAGCGGGGAGCTGTTTTTT	TRBV24-1	-	-	TRBJ2-2
CASSQVVVGVASQDTQYF	TGCGCCAGCAGCCAAGTGGTTGTCGGGGTAGCGTCGCAGGATACGCAGTATTTT	TRBV4-1	-	medium-sized	TRBJ2-3
CASSPTRPDRGFSGANVLTF	TGCGCCAGCAGCCCCACCAGGCCCGACAGGGGTTTCTCTGGGGCCAACGTCCTGACTTTC	TRBV5-1	TRBD1	few	TRBJ2-6
CASNRGINTGELFF	TGTGCCAGTAACAGGGGGATTAACACCGGGGAGCTGTTTTTT	TRBV6-6	TRBD1	-	TRBJ2-2
CASRLGLEGNTIYF	TGTGCCAGCAGATTGGGACTCGAAGGAAACACCATATATTTT	TRBV2	-	few	TRBJ1-3
CAISESGRGSVYEQYF	TGTGCCATCAGTGAGTCCGGCAGGGGTAGCGTCTACGAGCAGTACTTC	TRBV10-3	-	-	TRBJ2-7
CAITPGQGIGSTEAFF	TGTGCCATCACCCCGGGACAGGGGATCGGGTCCACTGAAGCTTTCTTT	TRBV10-3	TRBD1	-	TRBJ1-1
CASSYTKDRAQHF	TGTGCCAGCAGTTATACGAAGGACAGGGCCCAGCATTTT	TRBV28	TRBD1	-	TRBJ1-5
CASSELENTEAFF	TGTGCCAGCAGTGAATTGGAGAACACTGAAGCTTTCTTT	TRBV2	-	few	TRBJ1-1
CVSGDGFLTSTDTQYF	TGTGTCAGTGGGGACGGATTCCTTACTAGCACAGATACGCAGTATTTT	TRBV6-2/TRBV6-3	-	-	TRBJ2-3
CASSQDQSGGTWQYF	TGTGCCAGCAGCCAAGATCAGTCCGGCGGGACTTGGCAGTACTTC	TRBV3-1	-	-	TRBJ2-7
CSALAHGGSTDTQYF	TGCAGTGCTCTAGCTCACGGGGGAAGCACAGATACGCAGTATTTT	TRBV20-1	-	medium-sized	TRBJ2-3
CASSAGLATQYF	TGTGCCAGCAGTGCGGGGCTGGCGACCCAGTACTTC	TRBV2	-	once	TRBJ2-5
CASSQLNPGGGANVLTF	TGTGCCAGCAGCCAATTGAACCCGGGTGGTGGGGCCAACGTCCTGACTTTC	TRBV4-2	-	once	TRBJ2-6